This is a list of T cell receptor beta chains from one sample in a study of post-analysis software for immune sequencing data. TCRdb passed the PCR reads through MiXCR, listing each CDR3 protein once. The repertoire holds fewer than 700,000 distinct CDR3 sequences, around 44% seen once, with more than 1.5% in the top ten. Sequences were obtained from blood. These receptors originate from a girl aged 5 to 17 with multiple sclerosis. CDR3s include the opening cysteine and the closing phenylalanine or tryptophan. The order of the fields is V gene, J gene, D gene, clone size, CDR3 DNA, CDR3 protein. The D gene is left open where the match is weak. The size field is filled for only some rows; it gives once, few, many or a size class.

TRBV10-3	TRBJ2-1	TRBD2	NA	TGTGCCATCAGTGAGCCGGGACTAGAGCAGTTCTTC	CAISEPGLEQFF
TRBV5-1	TRBJ2-4	TRBD2	once	TGCGCCAGCAGCTTGAGGGGACGGCTAGCGGGAGACAAAAACATTCGGTACTTC	CASSLRGRLAGDKNIRYF
TRBV20-1	TRBJ1-2	NA	few	TGCAGTGCTAGAGTGGGGGGAAGGGATGGCTACACCTTC	CSARVGGRDGYTF
TRBV12-3/TRBV12-4	TRBJ1-6	NA	NA	TGTGCCAGCAGTTTGGAGGGGCGGTCACCCCTCCACTTT	CASSLEGRSPLHF
TRBV29-1	TRBJ2-7	NA	few	TGCAGCGTGGTTAAACAGGGAGCCGCCTACGAGCAGTACTTC	CSVVKQGAAYEQYF
TRBV5-1	TRBJ1-1	NA	few	TGCGCCAGCCTCCCTCCCACGGGTGGCACTGAAGCTTTCTTT	CASLPPTGGTEAFF
TRBV5-1	TRBJ2-1	NA	NA	TGCGCCAGCAGCCAACTCAACAGGGGGGGCAATGAGCAGTTCTTC	CASSQLNRGGNEQFF
TRBV7-8	TRBJ2-3	NA	NA	TGTGCCAGCACGACTAGAGCCGATACGCAGTATTTT	CASTTRADTQYF
TRBV5-1	TRBJ2-7	NA	few	TGCGCCAGCAGCTTGGTTCTAGGGTACGAGCAGTACTTC	CASSLVLGYEQYF
TRBV7-9	TRBJ2-7	TRBD1	NA	TGTGCCAGCAGCTCTCAGGACAGGGAGGCTCCCTACGAGCAGTACTTC	CASSSQDREAPYEQYF
TRBV20-1	TRBJ2-7	TRBD1	NA	TGCAGTGCTAGCCTGTTGATCCGGACAGGGGGCTCCTACGAGCAGTACTTC	CSASLLIRTGGSYEQYF
TRBV5-1	TRBJ2-5	NA	NA	TGCGCCAGCAGCGCGGGTCAGACCCAGTACTTC	CASSAGQTQYF
TRBV10-3	TRBJ2-3	TRBD1	few	TGTGCCATCGCGGACAGGGACACAGATACGCAGTATTTT	CAIADRDTDTQYF
TRBV27	TRBJ2-5	TRBD2	NA	TGTGCCAGCAGTTTGATGGCGGGGGGGCAGACCAGGAGAGAGCAGTACTTC	CASSLMAGGQTRREQYF
TRBV4-1	TRBJ2-5	NA	NA	TGCGCCAGCAGCCAAGAATGGACACCTGAGCAGTACTTC	CASSQEWTPEQYF
TRBV5-5	TRBJ1-4	NA	few	TGTGCCAGCAGCTTGGATCAGGCTTTAGGAGTAGAAAAACTGTTTTTT	CASSLDQALGVEKLFF
TRBV12-3/TRBV12-4	TRBJ1-2	NA	NA	TGTGCCAGCAGTCCGCGGGGCTCTCAATCTCACGGCTACACCTTC	CASSPRGSQSHGYTF
TRBV20-1	TRBJ1-1	NA	NA	TGCAGTGCCGCCGGCGTGAACACTGAAGCTTTCTTT	CSAAGVNTEAFF
TRBV15	TRBJ2-3	TRBD1	NA	TGTGCCACCAGCGGGAGGCAGGGGGCTTTCTTTATCACAGATACGCAGTATTTT	CATSGRQGAFFITDTQYF
TRBV5-1	TRBJ2-7	TRBD2	NA	TGCGCCAGCAGCTTTGCACCGCTACTAGCGGGAGGGCCTTGGGAGCAGTACTTC	CASSFAPLLAGGPWEQYF
TRBV4-2	TRBJ2-5	TRBD2	few	TGTGCCAGCAGCCGGGGGACTAGCGGGGTTCCACAACCGACCCAGTACTTC	CASSRGTSGVPQPTQYF
TRBV27	TRBJ2-5	NA	NA	TGTGCCAGCAAGGGGACCGCAGACGGGGAGACCCAGTACTTC	CASKGTADGETQYF
TRBV12-3/TRBV12-4	TRBJ2-7	TRBD1	NA	TGTGCCAGCAACTCGGAAGGGACAGGGGTAGGCGAGCAGTACTTC	CASNSEGTGVGEQYF
TRBV7-3	TRBJ2-3	TRBD2	NA	TGTGCCAGCAGCTCGCCTGGACTAGCGGGTCTGCCCGAGGGGACGCAGTATTTT	CASSSPGLAGLPEGTQYF
TRBV6-6	TRBJ1-2	NA	NA	TGTGTCAGCAGTGGGGACACAGGGCTCTATGGCTACACCTTC	CVSSGDTGLYGYTF